These 30 T cell receptor beta chains were sequenced from one sample in a study of cytomegalovirus exposure and HLA in healthy donors. Primers: 60 Vbeta forward and 13 Jbeta reverse. Data came from immunoSEQ multiplex PCR; TCRdb stores just in-frame clones and leaves some out. This table has roughly 200,000 clones, 65% to 80% appearing once. The sequenced sample consisted of PBMCs. Receptor source: a woman aged 40 to 50 in good health and CMV-seronegative.

V usage is TRBV21-1 and J usage is TRBJ1-1. TRBV21-1 counts as a pseudogene. The CDR3 has 17 residues. The CDR3 DNA sequence: TGTGCCAGCAGCAAACGACGGGCCTATCCGCGGGGCACTGAAGCTTTCTTT. Its translation is CASSKRRAYPRGTEAFF.

This sequence joins TRBV9 and TRBJ2-3, with 7 bases identical to TRBD2. Trimming took 1 base from V and 4 from J; bases not matched to a gene: 6. The CDR3 has 15 amino acids. Germline-derived CDR1 and CDR2 are SGDLS and YYNGEE. This CDR3 is CASSVNPGGSDTQYF. In DNA, the CDR3 is TGTGCCAGCAGCGTAAACCCGGGAGGCTCAGATACGCAGTATTTT.

CDR3 DNA: TGTGCCAGCAGTTTTGGACAGTACACTGAAGCTTTCTTT. Encoded protein: CASSFGQYTEAFF. The chain carries TRBV5-8 and TRBJ1-1, with D possibly TRBD1 on 6 matching bases. The V gene's germline CDR1 is SGHTS and CDR2 YDEGEE. The CDR3 spans 13 residues. V lost 5 bases to trimming and J lost 3 bases, with 11 bases between them.

This clone was counted a few times. V gene TRBV7-9 combines with J gene TRBJ1-4; 10 nucleotides line up with TRBD1. The junction had 0 bases not matched to a gene; V was cut back by 4 bases and J by 4 bases. CDR1 is SEHNR, CDR2 FQNEAQ, per germline (reference sequence). The CDR3 has 14 amino acids. The CDR3 nucleotides read TGTGCCAGCAGCTGGGACAGGGGTAATGAAAAACTGTTTTTT. It encodes CASSWDRGNEKLFF.

In DNA form, the CDR3 reads TGTGCCAGCAGCTTAGTAGGGGATGGGTTGAATGAGCAGTTCTTC. Its translation: CASSLVGDGLNEQFF. The chain has TRBV7-8 and TRBJ2-1; D may be TRBD1 (5 bases). CDR1 and CDR2 from the germline V gene are SGHVS and FQNEAQ. This CDR3 is 15 amino acids long. V lost 1 base and J 7 bases, leaving 14 bases between the germline ends.

The chain couples TRBV5-4 to TRBJ2-1, with no clear D. V gave up 1 base and J gave up 2 bases, with 10 bases separating them. Germline CDR1 is SGHNT and CDR2 is YYREEE (reference sequence). The CDR3 runs to 15 residues. This CDR3 is CASSLQVNPYNEQFF. CDR3 bases: TGTGCCAGCAGCTTGCAGGTAAACCCCTACAATGAGCAGTTCTTC.

The rearrangement links TRBV29-1 to TRBJ1-2; D gene uncertain. Germline CDR1 is SQVTM and CDR2 is ANQGSEA. CDR3 length: 12 residues. Trimming cost V 7 bases and J 2 bases, with 11 bases left between them. CDR3 DNA sequence: TGCAGCGCCTGCGGGTCCAACTATGGCTACACCTTC. As protein: CSACGSNYGYTF.

This clone was observed a single time. The chain has TRBV27 and TRBJ2-1; 7 nucleotides match TRBD2. This CDR3 spans 15 amino acids. The ends lost 5 bases at V and 1 base at J; junction bases unmatched: 5. Germline V gene lookup returns CDR1 MNHEY and CDR2 SMNVEV (reference sequence). The DNA of the CDR3 is TGTGCCAGCAGTGTCACGGGAGGTTCCTACAATGAGCAGTTCTTC. This gives the protein CASSVTGGSYNEQFF.

V and J are TRBV30 and TRBJ1-1, with 7 positions matching TRBD1. V gave up 5 bases and J gave up 0 bases; unmatched junction bases: 9. Per germline, CDR1 GTSNPN and CDR2 SVGIG (reference sequence). This CDR3 has 15 residues. The CDR3 bases are TGTGCCTGGGAAGAGAGGACAGGTCTGAACACTGAAGCTTTCTTT. It translates to CAWEERTGLNTEAFF.

The V and J genes are TRBV5-4 and TRBJ2-5; 11 bases fit TRBD2. V was pared by 3 bases and J by 5 bases, with 6 bases of the junction left unmatched. Germline lookup yields CDR1 SGHNT and CDR2 YYREEE (reference sequence). This CDR3 spans 15 amino acids. The CDR3 reads CASSSIAGGLETQYF. CDR3 nucleotides: TGTGCCAGCAGCTCAATAGCGGGAGGGTTGGAGACCCAGTACTTC.

The V call is TRBV19, the J call TRBJ1-1; TRBD1 matches 10 bases. Per germline, CDR1 LNHDA and CDR2 SQIVND (reference sequence). V gave up 4 bases and J gave up 3 bases; unmatched junction bases: 5. The CDR3 sequence is 15 residues long. The CDR3 sequence: CASSTPGQGDTEAFF. CDR3 DNA sequence: TGTGCCAGTAGTACCCCAGGACAGGGGGACACTGAAGCTTTCTTT.

The chain is built from TRBV7-9 and TRBJ2-1; 14 nucleotides agree with TRBD2. The trim removed 8 bases at V and 5 bases at J, leaving 11 bases unmatched. The germline gives CDR1 SEHNR, CDR2 FQNEAQ (reference sequence). The CDR3 extends over 17 amino acids. The CDR3 is CASGSGGLAGAHNEQFF. The DNA of the CDR3 is TGTGCCAGCGGATCCGGGGGACTAGCGGGAGCCCACAATGAGCAGTTCTTC.

The chain carries TRBV7-2 and TRBJ1-4; D ambiguous. The CDR3 contains 13 residues. The germline V and J ends were trimmed by 0 bases and 7 bases, with 6 bases remaining between them. CDR1 and CDR2 (germline): SGHTA, FQGNSA. DNA for the CDR3: TGTGCCAGCAGCTTAGCGAGGGCTGAAAAACTGTTTTTT. Protein sequence: CASSLARAEKLFF.

The CDR3 DNA reads TGCGCCAGCAGCTTGACAGGGGGCGCCTCTGGAAACACCATATATTTT. Residues: CASSLTGGASGNTIYF. This chain joins TRBV5-1 and TRBJ1-3; 9 bases fit TRBD1. V was clipped by 1 base and J by 0 bases; unmatched bases: 2. The V gene's germline CDR1 is SGHRS and CDR2 YFSETQ. This CDR3 is built from 16 residues.

The chain recombines TRBV5-1 with TRBJ2-2; maybe TRBD1 (5 bases). V was trimmed by 2 bases and J by 5 bases, leaving 13 bases between them. The germline CDR1 and CDR2 sequences are SGHRS and YFSETQ. This CDR3 contains 15 residues. CDR3 amino acids: CASSLEGVMTGELFF. In DNA, the CDR3 is TGCGCCAGCAGCTTAGAAGGGGTTATGACCGGGGAGCTGTTTTTT.

The rearrangement links TRBV27 to TRBJ2-5; 7 nucleotides align to TRBD1. This CDR3 contains 15 residues. The germline V gene encodes CDR1 MNHEY and CDR2 SMNVEV (reference sequence). The trim removed 6 bases at V and 1 base at J, leaving 8 bases unmatched. The CDR3 loop reads CASSSQTGVQETQYF. In nucleotides, the CDR3 is TGTGCCAGCAGCTCCCAAACAGGGGTCCAAGAGACCCAGTACTTC.

The V gene is TRBV10-1, the J gene TRBJ2-1, with TRBD2 matching 9 bases. This CDR3 has 14 amino acids. Germline V lookup: CDR1 WNHNN, CDR2 SYGVQD (reference sequence). V shed 6 bases, J shed 9 bases, and the junction held 9 bases outside the gene matches. The CDR3 sequence is CASSVGLAHGEQFF. The CDR3 bases are TGCGCCAGCAGCGTGGGACTAGCTCACGGTGAGCAGTTCTTC.

This clone turned up a few times. The chain employs TRBV11-1 and TRBJ2-7; a weak D match, TRBD1 (5 bases). Per germline, CDR1 SGHAT and CDR2 FQDESV (reference sequence). Trimming took 5 bases from V and 2 from J, leaving 10 bases between them. The length of the CDR3 is 13 residues. The CDR3 spells CASSPDKAYEQYF. As DNA, the CDR3 is TGTGCCAGCAGCCCGGACAAAGCCTACGAGCAGTACTTC. Using reference TRBV11-1 and TRBJ2-7 for the parts outside the CDR3, the full variable domain is EAEVAQSPRYKITEKSQAVAFWCDPISGHATLYWYRQILGQGPELLVQFQDESVVDDSQLPKDRFSAERLKGVDSTLKIQPAELGDSAMYLCASSPDKAYEQYFGPGTRLTVT.

This chain uses TRBV10-3 with TRBJ1-3; D unclear. The CDR3 has 15 residues. Looked up from germline, CDR1 is ENHRY and CDR2 is SYGVKD. Trimming pared 10 bases from V and 0 bases from J, leaving 16 bases between. CDR3 residues: CATVVGVSSGNTIYF. The CDR3, as DNA: TGTGCCACCGTAGTAGGAGTCTCCTCTGGAAACACCATATATTTT.

The chain joins TRBV19 to TRBJ2-4, with 9 bases identical to TRBD1. The V and J ends lost 5 bases and 0 bases, in that order; junction bases with no gene match: 8. Germline V lookup: CDR1 LNHDA, CDR2 SQIVND (reference sequence). This CDR3 spans 17 amino acids. The CDR3 loop is CASSLTGGSSAKNIQYF. CDR3 DNA sequence: TGTGCCAGTAGTTTAACAGGGGGCTCCTCAGCCAAAAACATTCAGTACTTC.

There are a few counts of this clone. CDR3 nucleotide sequence: TGTGCCAGCAGCTTAGCGCAGACTAGCAGGGAGACCCAGTACTTC. Amino acids: CASSLAQTSRETQYF. V and J are TRBV7-2 and TRBJ2-5, with 7 positions matching TRBD2. CDR3 length: 15 residues. Germline trimming cut 0 bases from V and 5 bases from J; bases unmatched to any gene: 6. From germline, CDR1 is SGHTA and CDR2 FQGNSA. Using reference TRBV7-2 and TRBJ2-5 for the parts outside the CDR3, the full variable domain is GAGVSQSPSNKVTEKGKDVELRCDPISGHTALYWYRQSLGQGLEFLIYFQGNSAPDKSGLPSDRFSAERTGGSVSTLTIQRTQQEDSAVYLCASSLAQTSRETQYFGPGTRLLVL.

The chain is built from TRBV7-8 and TRBJ1-5; D is possibly TRBD1 (6 bases). CDR3 length: 17 amino acids. V lost 4 bases to trimming and J lost 0 bases, with 16 bases between them. The germline gives CDR1 SGHVS, CDR2 FQNEAQ. CDR3 DNA sequence: TGTGCCAGCAGCTCCAGGACAGTCCTCAATAGCAATCAGCCCCAGCATTTT. Protein sequence: CASSSRTVLNSNQPQHF.

The CDR3 spells CASRRTSSNQPQHF. CDR3 bases: TGTGCCAGTAGACGGACATCTAGCAATCAGCCCCAGCATTTT. The genes are TRBV19 and TRBJ1-5; maybe TRBD1 (5 bases). The CDR3 runs to 14 residues. Germline-derived CDR1 and CDR2 are LNHDA and SQIVND (reference sequence). Trimming removed 6 bases at V and 0 bases at J, with 9 bases between.

The J gene is TRBJ2-7, the V gene TRBV7-2; D uncertain. Trimming shortened V by 4 bases and J by 0 bases, and 10 bases separated the two germline ends. The CDR3 consists of 14 residues. CDR1 and CDR2 (germline): SGHTA, FQGNSA. This CDR3 is CASSSSMSSYEQYF. The CDR3 DNA is TGTGCCAGCAGCTCCTCGATGAGCTCCTACGAGCAGTACTTC.

J is TRBJ2-7 and V is TRBV5-1; no clear D gene. The CDR3 is 16 residues long. The V end lost 3 bases, the J end lost 1 base, and 17 bases lay between the germline ends. The germline gives CDR1 SGHRS, CDR2 YFSETQ. CDR3 bases: TGCGCCAGCAGCTCTGGGCCGTCCGATGGGTCCTACGAGCAGTACTTC. Residues: CASSSGPSDGSYEQYF.

Note on this clone: Other DNA sequences in this specimen translate into the identical CDR3. The J gene is TRBJ1-4, the V gene TRBV25-1, with D perhaps TRBD1 (5 bases). The ends were cut back, 7 bases at V and 11 bases at J, with 23 bases in the middle. The CDR3 covers 15 residues. The germline CDR1 and CDR2 sequences are MGHDK and SYGVNS. The CDR3 spells CASNGGEGWKEKLFF. The CDR3, as DNA: TGTGCCAGCAACGGAGGGGAGGGGTGGAAAGAGAAACTGTTTTTT.

The J gene is TRBJ1-5, the V gene TRBV4-1; no firm D call. Germline CDR1 and CDR2: MGHRA and YSYEKL. The CDR3 consists of 12 residues. V gave up 5 bases and J gave up 5 bases, with 7 bases separating them. The CDR3 reads CASSGPDQPQHF. The CDR3 DNA is TGCGCCAGCAGCGGGCCTGATCAGCCCCAGCATTTT.

This clone was counted a few times. V usage is TRBV4-3 and J usage is TRBJ1-2; 9 bases line up with TRBD1. The V and J ends lost 6 bases and 4 bases, in that order; junction bases with no gene match: 3. The CDR3 runs 13 residues. Germline loops: CDR1 LGHNA, CDR2 YSLEER. CDR3 coding DNA: TGCGCCAGCAGTCCGGACAGGGGCTATGGCTACACCTTC. Translating gives CASSPDRGYGYTF.

The chain combines TRBV9 with TRBJ2-1; the match to TRBD2 covers 10 bases. The germline V gene encodes CDR1 SGDLS and CDR2 YYNGEE. The trim removed 4 bases at V and 3 bases at J, leaving 7 bases unmatched. This CDR3 contains 16 residues. The CDR3 here is CASSSEAGGDYNEQFF. CDR3 nucleotide sequence: TGTGCCAGCAGCTCAGAAGCGGGAGGGGACTACAATGAGCAGTTCTTC.

This clone was observed a single time. The rearrangement links TRBV19 to TRBJ1-1; a possible D gene is TRBD1 (6 bases). CDR3 size: 14 residues. V lost 4 bases and J 4 bases, leaving 13 bases between the germline ends. The germline gives CDR1 LNHDA, CDR2 SQIVND (reference sequence). The CDR3 reads CASSTTQGFTEAFF. CDR3 nucleotides: TGTGCCAGTAGTACTACACAGGGATTCACTGAAGCTTTCTTT.